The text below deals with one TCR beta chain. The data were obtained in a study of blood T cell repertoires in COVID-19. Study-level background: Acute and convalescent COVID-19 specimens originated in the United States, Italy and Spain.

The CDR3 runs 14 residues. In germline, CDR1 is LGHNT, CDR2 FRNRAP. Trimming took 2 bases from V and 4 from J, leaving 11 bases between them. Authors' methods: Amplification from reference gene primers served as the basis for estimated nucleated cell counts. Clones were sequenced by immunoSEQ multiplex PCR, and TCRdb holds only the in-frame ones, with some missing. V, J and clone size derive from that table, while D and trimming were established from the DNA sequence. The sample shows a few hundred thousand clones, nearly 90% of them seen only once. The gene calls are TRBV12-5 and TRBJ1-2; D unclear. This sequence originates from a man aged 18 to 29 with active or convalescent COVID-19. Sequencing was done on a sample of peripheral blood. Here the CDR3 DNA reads TGTGCTAGTGGTTTGATCCCCACTCTCTATGGCTACACCTTC. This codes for CASGLIPTLYGYTF.